These 28 T cell receptor beta chains share one sample of origin, sequenced in a study of blood T cell repertoires in COVID-19. Profiled with immunoSEQ multiplex PCR; TCRdb holds only in-frame clones, not every one. The sample gives 150,000 to 200,000 clones, approximately 85% of which show up once; roughly 9% is in the top ten. Sequences were obtained from PBMCs or T cells enriched from blood (not recorded which). Source of these receptors: a woman aged 18-35 years who had recovered from COVID-19.

The gene calls are TRBV7-8 and TRBJ1-1, with 7 bases lining up with TRBD1. Germline lookup yields CDR1 SGHVS and CDR2 FQNEAQ. V shed 3 bases, J shed 0 bases, and the junction held 4 bases outside the gene matches. The length of the CDR3 is 15 residues. The CDR3 region has the DNA TGTGCCAGCAGCTTGCGGGACAGAATGAACACTGAAGCTTTCTTT. This codes for CASSLRDRMNTEAFF.

This sequence joins TRBV27 and TRBJ1-2, with 7 bases that match TRBD1. The CDR3 runs 15 residues. V dropped 5 bases and J dropped 4; count of bases not matched to a gene: 10. Germline-derived CDR1 and CDR2 are MNHEY and SMNVEV (reference sequence). In nucleotides, the CDR3 is TGTGCCAGCAGTCCTCGACAGGGTCTAGGCTATGGCTACACCTTC. Protein sequence: CASSPRQGLGYGYTF.

This sequence joins TRBV18 and TRBJ1-1; maybe TRBD1 (5 bases). Trimming stripped 5 bases from V and 1 base from J, with 8 bases between. From germline, CDR1 is KGHSH and CDR2 LQKENI. The CDR3 extends over 13 amino acids. Here the CDR3 reads CASSVTANTEAFF. The CDR3 bases are TGTGCCAGCTCAGTGACAGCGAACACTGAAGCTTTCTTT. The full variable domain, completed using reference TRBV18 and TRBJ1-1, is NAGVMQNPRHLVRRRGQEARLRCSPMKGHSHVYWYRQLPEEGLKFMVYLQKENIIDESGMPKERFSAEFPKEGPSILRIQQVVRGDSAAYFCASSVTANTEAFFGQGTRLTVV.

The rearrangement links TRBV6-1 to TRBJ1-6; perhaps TRBD1 as D (6 bases). Germline CDR1 is MNHNS and CDR2 is SASEGT. Trimming cost V 2 bases and J 5 bases, with 19 bases left between them. This CDR3 is built from 18 residues. CDR3 in amino acids: CASSEWGPRALDNSPLHF. The CDR3 DNA is TGTGCCAGCAGTGAATGGGGGCCGAGGGCGCTCGATAATTCACCCCTCCACTTT.

This sequence joins TRBV28 and TRBJ1-2, with TRBD1 matching over 7 bases. CDR1 MDHEN and CDR2 SYDVKM come from the germline V gene. With V trimmed by 7 bases and J by 0 bases, 8 bases remained unmatched. The CDR3 is made up of 15 amino acids. The CDR3 DNA reads TGTGCCAGCACCCAAGGGGGCACTTCTAACTATGGCTACACCTTC. Translated: CASTQGGTSNYGYTF.

Turning to this clone: Distinct nucleotide sequences in the sample also encode this CDR3. This chain uses TRBV2 with TRBJ1-6, with TRBD1 identical over 9 bases. Germline-derived CDR1 and CDR2 are SNHLY and FYNNEI. The J segment lost 7 bases and the V segment lost 6 bases, leaving 4 bases of the junction unmatched. This CDR3 has 14 residues. Here the CDR3 reads CASSDRGGNSPLHF. CDR3 nucleotides: TGTGCCAGCAGCGACAGGGGGGGCAATTCACCCCTCCACTTT.

V gene TRBV28 combines with J gene TRBJ2-1, with D possibly matching TRBD1 (6 bases). Trimming removed 4 bases from V and 9 bases from J, with 13 bases in between. CDR3 length: 13 amino acids. Germline V lookup: CDR1 MDHEN, CDR2 SYDVKM. The DNA for the CDR3 is TGTGCCAGCAGTTCACAGGGTTATGTTGAGCAGTTCTTC. Translating it yields CASSSQGYVEQFF.

The count of this clone is one. This sequence joins TRBV7-8 and TRBJ1-1; the D gene is possibly TRBD1 (5 bases). Per germline, CDR1 SGHVS and CDR2 FQNEAQ. The CDR3 spans 13 residues. Trimming removed 3 bases from V and 4 bases from J, with 9 bases in between. The CDR3 protein is CASSFRDSTEAFF. The CDR3, as DNA: TGTGCCAGCAGCTTCAGGGATAGCACTGAAGCTTTCTTT.

This clone was seen once. The gene calls are TRBV4-1 and TRBJ2-7; D possibly corresponds to TRBD2 (5 bases). Germline lookup yields CDR1 MGHRA and CDR2 YSYEKL. The V gene lost 2 bases and the J gene lost 7 bases, with 15 bases spanning the gap. The length of the CDR3 is 14 residues. The CDR3 reads CASSQSRGTLEQYF. CDR3 coding DNA: TGCGCCAGCAGCCAATCTCGGGGAACGCTGGAGCAGTACTTC.

The V and J genes are TRBV28 and TRBJ1-5, with a weak D call TRBD1 (5 bases). The length of the CDR3 is 15 residues. Germline loops: CDR1 MDHEN, CDR2 SYDVKM. V lost 5 bases and J lost 3, with 14 bases in between. Written as DNA, the CDR3 is TGTGCCAGCAGTCCCCCGGGGGACTACAATCAGCCCCAGCATTTT. Translated, it gives CASSPPGDYNQPQHF. Complete variable domain (other parts from reference TRBV28 and TRBJ1-5): DVKVTQSSRYLVKRTGEKVFLECVQDMDHENMFWYRQDPGLGLRLIYFSYDVKMKEKGDIPEGYSVSREKKERFSLILESASTNQTSMYLCASSPPGDYNQPQHFGDGTRLSIL.

V is TRBV5-1 and J is TRBJ2-3; 7 nucleotides match TRBD1. The CDR3 totals 12 residues. In germline, CDR1 is SGHRS, CDR2 YFSETQ. Trimming removed 4 bases from V and 11 bases from J; junction bases left unmatched: 7. CDR3 sequence reads: CASSEGAGEQYF. The CDR3 coding sequence is TGCGCCAGCAGCGAGGGGGCTGGCGAGCAGTATTTT.

The chain recombines TRBV6-1 with TRBJ2-5, with 8 bases lining up with TRBD2. From germline, CDR1 is MNHNS and CDR2 SASEGT. With V trimmed by 2 bases and J by 7 bases, 15 bases remained unmatched. The CDR3 covers 17 residues. The CDR3 loop reads CASSETKGLAGRGTQYF. In nucleotides, the CDR3 is TGTGCCAGCAGTGAAACTAAAGGACTAGCTGGGCGGGGGACCCAGTACTTC.

The chain recombines TRBV9 with TRBJ2-5, with 16 bases aligning to TRBD2. J was trimmed by 5 bases and V by 4 bases; bases with no gene match: 20. Germline CDR1 is SGDLS and CDR2 is YYNGEE. The CDR3 is 21 amino acids. CDR3 in DNA: TGTGCCAGCAGCACCCCTTCGTATGGGACTAGCGGGAGGGCCGGATGGGAGACCCAGTACTTC. It is translated as CASSTPSYGTSGRAGWETQYF.

The chain joins TRBV28 to TRBJ2-7; D might be TRBD2 (6 bases). The CDR3 is 16 residues long. Between the trimmed V and J ends, which lost 3 bases and 4 bases, there was a span of 19 bases. Germline CDR1 is MDHEN and CDR2 is SYDVKM. The CDR3 DNA reads TGTGCCAGCAGTTTGTTTAGCGGCAACCTGGGGTACGAGCAGTACTTC. It translates to CASSLFSGNLGYEQYF.

The chain couples TRBV10-3 to TRBJ2-7, with D perhaps TRBD1 (6 bases). Trimming took off 0 bases at V and 3 bases at J, with 12 bases between the two ends. Germline assignment: CDR1 ENHRY and CDR2 SYGVKD. CDR3 length: 15 residues. CDR3 in DNA: TGTGCCATCAGTGAGTCGATCCAGGGGTTCTACGAGCAGTACTTC. Protein sequence: CAISESIQGFYEQYF.

The table lists this clone with a count of one. The V call is TRBV2, the J call TRBJ2-7; 10 nucleotides align to TRBD2. The CDR3 sequence is 15 residues long. Trimming at V came to 7 bases and at J to 2 bases, leaving 8 bases not matched to a gene. Per germline, CDR1 SNHLY and CDR2 FYNNEI. The CDR3 nucleotides read TGTGCCAGCACCGGCTTAGCGGGAGGTCCCTACGAGCAGTACTTC. It translates to CASTGLAGGPYEQYF.

V gene TRBV27 combines with J gene TRBJ1-1; no reliable D call. Between the trimmed V and J ends, which lost 6 bases and 4 bases, there was a span of 9 bases. Per the germline V gene, CDR1 is MNHEY and CDR2 is SMNVEV (reference sequence). The CDR3 is 12 residues long. The CDR3 DNA is TGTGCCAGCAGCCACGGGAGCACTGAAGCTTTCTTT. The encoded protein is CASSHGSTEAFF.

V is TRBV3-1 (or the pseudogene TRBV3-2) and J is TRBJ1-5; D is unclear. Trimming shortened V by 0 bases and J by 5 bases, and 5 bases separated the two germline ends. Germline CDR1 is LGHDT and CDR2 is YNNKEL (reference sequence). This CDR3 is built from 13 residues. The CDR3 coding sequence is TGTGCCAGCAGCCAAGACCGAGATCAGCCCCAGCATTTT. This sequence encodes CASSQDRDQPQHF.

The CDR3 DNA is TGTGCCAGCATCAGGGACAGGGCCGAAGAGCAGTACTTC. This translates into CASIRDRAEEQYF. The V call is TRBV6-5, the J call TRBJ2-7; 9 bases fit TRBD1. CDR1 is MNHEY and CDR2 is SVGAGI in the germline V gene. CDR3 size: 13 residues. With 7 bases clipped from V and 7 bases from J, the junction kept 8 bases outside the gene matches.

V and J are TRBV19 and TRBJ2-2, with TRBD2 matching 9 bases. This CDR3 contains 19 residues. Germline trimming cut 5 bases from V and 4 bases from J; bases unmatched to any gene: 17. The germline V gene has CDR1 LNHDA and CDR2 SQIVND (reference sequence). CDR3 coding DNA: TGTGCCAGTAGTCCACGCGCTGGCGGGAGGGCCCTCGGCACCGGGGAGCTGTTTTTT. It specifies CASSPRAGGRALGTGELFF.

V is TRBV5-1 and J is TRBJ1-6; TRBD1 matches 8 bases. The CDR3 is 14 residues long. Germline CDR1 and CDR2: SGHRS and YFSETQ. Trimming cost V 1 base and J 12 bases; bases outside gene matches: 6. The CDR3 bases are TGCGCCAGCAGCTTGAAGACAGGGGATTTACCCCTCCACTTT. As protein: CASSLKTGDLPLHF.

The chain employs TRBV5-1 and TRBJ2-3; TRBD1 agrees at 8 bases. After removal of 4 bases from V and 4 bases from J, the junction contained 5 bases not matched to a gene. There are 14 residues in the CDR3. Germline assignment: CDR1 SGHRS and CDR2 YFSETQ. CDR3 bases: TGCGCCAGCAGCCTTGGACAGGGACCAGATACGCAGTATTTT. It translates to CASSLGQGPDTQYF.

The chain has TRBV10-3 and TRBJ1-1, with D tentatively TRBD1 (5 bases). The CDR3 totals 12 residues. The ends were cut back, 6 bases at V and 10 bases at J, with 15 bases in the middle. Germline values: CDR1 ENHRY, CDR2 SYGVKD. Here the CDR3 reads CAIRVGLLRAFF. The CDR3 coding sequence is TGTGCCATCAGAGTGGGGCTCCTGAGAGCTTTCTTT.

V usage is TRBV5-1 and J usage is TRBJ2-7; 13 nucleotides line up with TRBD2. Unmatched junction bases numbered 21, after V lost 8 bases and J lost 4 bases. The V gene's germline CDR1 is SGHRS and CDR2 YFSETQ. The CDR3 totals 19 residues. DNA of the CDR3: TGCGCCAGGAACCCCCGACTAGCGGGGGGCACGGGGTCGTTATACGAGCAGTACTTC. Translating it yields CARNPRLAGGTGSLYEQYF.

The gene calls are TRBV28 and TRBJ1-4, with unresolved D. Germline CDR1 is MDHEN and CDR2 is SYDVKM. Trimming pared 3 bases from V and 5 bases from J, leaving 13 bases between. The CDR3 contains 15 residues. In nucleotides, the CDR3 is TGTGCCAGCAGTTTCAGTCGACAAGAGAATGAAAAACTGTTTTTT. It encodes CASSFSRQENEKLFF. The full variable domain, completed using reference TRBV28 and TRBJ1-4, is DVKVTQSSRYLVKRTGEKVFLECVQDMDHENMFWYRQDPGLGLRLIYFSYDVKMKEKGDIPEGYSVSREKKERFSLILESASTNQTSMYLCASSFSRQENEKLFFGSGTQLSVL.

This clone was observed once. The chain has TRBV5-4 and TRBJ1-2; TRBD1 matches 8 bases. The V segment lost 0 bases and the J segment 7 bases; nucleotides outside the gene matches: 2. CDR1 is SGHNT, CDR2 YYREEE, per germline (reference sequence). The CDR3 is made up of 13 amino acids. The CDR3 sequence: CASSLETGVGYTF. The CDR3 region has the DNA TGTGCCAGCAGCTTGGAGACAGGGGTTGGCTACACCTTC.

The chain is built from TRBV5-1 and TRBJ2-7; 10 bases are shared with TRBD2. The V gene's germline CDR1 is SGHRS and CDR2 YFSETQ. With V trimmed by 4 bases and J by 2 bases, 15 bases remained unmatched. The CDR3 has 18 amino acids. The CDR3, as DNA: TGCGCCAGCAGCCTCCGATCGGGACTAGCGACTAAAACCTACGAGCAGTACTTC. Translating gives CASSLRSGLATKTYEQYF.

V and J are TRBV19 and TRBJ1-5; 10 bases map to TRBD1. After removal of 1 base from V and 6 bases from J, the junction contained 6 bases not matched to a gene. There are 16 residues in the CDR3. CDR1 LNHDA and CDR2 SQIVND come from the germline V gene (reference sequence). The CDR3 DNA reads TGTGCCAGTAGTATAGGGACAGGGGGACAGGGTCAGCCCCAGCATTTT. Protein sequence: CASSIGTGGQGQPQHF.